One sample yielded the 14 T cell receptor beta chains listed below, sequenced in a study of OX40 agonist ivuxolimab in advanced cancers. Assay: immunoSEQ multiplex PCR; the TCRdb copy retains only in-frame clones and omits some. The sample has tens of thousands of clones; 70% to 90% are singletons. Sequenced material: CD4+ or CD8+ T cells sorted from blood, taken in a trial of the OX40 agonist ivuxolimab. The receptors originated from an adult with an advanced solid tumor such as melanoma, head and neck, liver or kidney cancer.

The chain has TRBV2 and TRBJ2-7; D perhaps matches TRBD1 (6 bases). The germline V gene encodes CDR1 SNHLY and CDR2 FYNNEI. The CDR3 sequence is 16 residues long. With 6 bases removed from V and 2 bases from J, the gap between germline ends came to 20 bases. CDR3 loop: CASRGTPGIGAYEQYF. For the CDR3, the DNA is TGTGCCAGCAGAGGGACACCAGGAATAGGCGCCTACGAGCAGTACTTC.

This clone was observed a handful of times. The chain links TRBV4-3 to TRBJ2-5, with 7 bases identical to TRBD2. The CDR3 has 15 amino acids. Germline V gene sequence: CDR1 LGHNA, CDR2 YSLEER. V trimming: 0 bases; J trimming: 5 bases; junction bases outside the gene matches: 6. The CDR3 bases are TGCGCCAGCAGCCAAGATGGGCGGGAGTACGAGACCCAGTACTTC. This translates into CASSQDGREYETQYF.

V gene TRBV27 combines with J gene TRBJ1-2; the D is unclear. CDR1 and CDR2 (germline): MNHEY, SMNVEV (reference sequence). Trimming left V 5 bases short and J 3 bases short, with 13 bases between. This CDR3 is 14 amino acids long. This chain's CDR3 is CASSAFLSDYGYTF. The CDR3 bases are TGTGCCAGCAGTGCTTTCCTCAGCGACTATGGCTACACCTTC.

This clone appeared a single time. The genes are TRBV15 and TRBJ1-4; perhaps TRBD1 as D (6 bases). With 8 bases removed from V and 5 bases from J, the gap between germline ends came to 15 bases. The V gene's germline CDR1 is LNHNV and CDR2 YYDKDF (reference sequence). This CDR3 comprises 14 residues. CDR3 sequence reads: CATADRTENEKLFF. Written as DNA, the CDR3 is TGTGCCACCGCCGACCGGACAGAGAATGAAAAACTGTTTTTT.

V and J are TRBV9 and TRBJ2-1, with TRBD2 as a possible D gene (5 bases). CDR1 SGDLS and CDR2 YYNGEE come from the germline V gene. V gave up 4 bases and J gave up 8 bases, with 13 bases separating them. The CDR3 is 13 residues long. The CDR3 nucleotides read TGTGCCAGCAGCTATTATTCGAGGGATGAGCAGTTCTTC. Residues: CASSYYSRDEQFF.

This chain joins TRBV7-8 and TRBJ2-1, with TRBD2 identical over 14 bases. The CDR3 loop spans 16 amino acids. Germline CDR1 is SGHVS and CDR2 is FQNEAQ. V dropped 3 bases and J dropped 10; count of bases not matched to a gene: 8. The CDR3 DNA reads as TGTGCCAGCAGCTTCGGACTAGCGGGGGGACTCGGGGAGCAGTTCTTC. Amino acid sequence: CASSFGLAGGLGEQFF.

The chain carries TRBV27 and TRBJ2-3; weak D call: TRBD2 (6 bases). Germline values: CDR1 MNHEY, CDR2 SMNVEV (reference sequence). V shed 3 bases and J shed 11 bases, with 9 bases lying between them. The CDR3 is 11 residues long. CDR3 in amino acids: CASSLEGRQYF. The CDR3 DNA follows: TGTGCCAGCAGTTTGGAGGGGAGGCAGTATTTT.

The V and J genes are TRBV27 and TRBJ2-2; TRBD2 matches 7 bases. From germline, CDR1 is MNHEY and CDR2 SMNVEV (reference sequence). Trimming removed 2 bases from V and 6 bases from J; junction bases left unmatched: 9. This CDR3 contains 16 residues. CDR3 nucleotides: TGTGCCAGCAGTTTAGGCGGCGGGAGAAGGGCCGGGGAGCTGTTTTTT. Protein: CASSLGGGRRAGELFF.

V and J are TRBV6-1 and TRBJ2-7; possibly TRBD1 or TRBD2 for D (6 bases each). The CDR3 has 15 amino acids. Germline V gene sequence: CDR1 MNHNS, CDR2 SASEGT. Trimming took 3 bases from V and 2 from J, leaving 14 bases between them. In DNA form, the CDR3 reads TGTGCCAGCAGTGAGGGACACGGGGGAACCTACGAGCAGTACTTC. This encodes CASSEGHGGTYEQYF.

This chain connects TRBV10-3 to TRBJ2-6; D is undetermined. Germline V lookup: CDR1 ENHRY, CDR2 SYGVKD. CDR3 length: 12 amino acids. V gave up 10 bases and J gave up 2 bases, with 6 bases separating them. CDR3 bases: TGTGCCACCCTCGCTGGGGCCAACGTCCTGACTTTC. Its translation: CATLAGANVLTF.

This clone was detected only once. J is TRBJ1-1 and V is TRBV21-1; the D call in the table, TRBD1, was not verified against the DNA. TRBV21-1 is shown as a pseudogene. The CDR3 covers 15 residues. The CDR3 region is CASTQGGTGDTEAFF. The CDR3 DNA reads TGTGCCAGCACTCAAGGTGGGACAGGGGATACTGAAGCTTTCTTT.

This clone is a singleton in its sample. The V call is TRBV7-3, the J call TRBJ2-1; D may match TRBD1 or TRBD2 (6 bases each). V lost 3 bases, J lost 9 bases, and 21 bases lay in between. The CDR3 covers 16 residues. Per the germline V gene, CDR1 is SGHTA and CDR2 is FQGTGA. CDR3 sequence: CASSLSPRAQGGEQFF. The CDR3 bases are TGTGCCAGCAGCTTGTCCCCGCGAGCACAGGGAGGTGAGCAGTTCTTC. Combining the CDR3 with reference TRBV7-3 and TRBJ2-1 gives the whole variable domain GAGVSQTPSNKVTEKGKYVELRCDPISGHTALYWYRQSLGQGPEFLIYFQGTGAADDSGLPNDRFFAVRPEGSVSTLKIQRTERGDSAVYLCASSLSPRAQGGEQFFGPGTRLTVL.

This chain uses TRBV28 with TRBJ1-6; the D is unclear. In germline, CDR1 is MDHEN, CDR2 SYDVKM. V lost 2 bases and J 1 base, leaving 9 bases between the germline ends. CDR3 size: 16 residues. CDR3 DNA: TGTGCCAGCAGTTTAGTCGGGTTTTCCTATAATTCACCCCTCCACTTT. Translation gives CASSLVGFSYNSPLHF.

The chain carries TRBV11-1 and TRBJ2-1; 7 bases match TRBD2. This CDR3 is 12 amino acids long. Germline assignment: CDR1 SGHAT and CDR2 FQDESV (reference sequence). V shed 8 bases, J shed 6 bases, and the junction held 4 bases outside the gene matches. The CDR3 nucleotides are TGTGCCAGCCGGGGACTACCCAATGAGCAGTTCTTC. Amino acids: CASRGLPNEQFF.